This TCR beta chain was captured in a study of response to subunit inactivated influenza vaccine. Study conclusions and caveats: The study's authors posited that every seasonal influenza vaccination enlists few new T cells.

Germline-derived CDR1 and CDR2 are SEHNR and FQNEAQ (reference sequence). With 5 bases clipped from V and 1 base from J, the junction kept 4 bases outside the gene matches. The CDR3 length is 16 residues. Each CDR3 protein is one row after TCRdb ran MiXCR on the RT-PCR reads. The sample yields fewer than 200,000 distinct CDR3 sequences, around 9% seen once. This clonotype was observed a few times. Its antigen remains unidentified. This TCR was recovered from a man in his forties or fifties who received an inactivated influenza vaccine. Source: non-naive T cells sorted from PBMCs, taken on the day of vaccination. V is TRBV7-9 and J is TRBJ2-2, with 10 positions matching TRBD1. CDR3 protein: CASSHRDRGNTGELFF. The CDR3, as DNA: TGTGCCAGCAGCCACCGGGACAGGGGGAACACCGGGGAGCTGTTTTTT.